The present T cell receptor beta chain was sequenced within a study of shared clonotypes between healthy human individuals. Input per replicate PCR of unsorted PBMC was 300 ng DNA, corresponding to 32,000 or so T cell genomes. Produced via immunoSEQ multiplex PCR; TCRdb's table is partial and in-frame only. The sample has about 500,000 clones, 75% to 80% seen once. Findings of the study overall: Apart from blood, nothing was sampled; tissue repertoires likely differ.

Germline loops: CDR1 LNHDA, CDR2 SQIVND (reference sequence). This CDR3 has 17 residues. Unmatched junction bases numbered 11, after V lost 1 base and J lost 6 bases. Notes on this clone: Its specificity is unknown.

The TCR originated in a woman aged 40 to 50 in good health. Some clones in this sample may be carry-over from other donors' samples. This chain joins TRBV19 and TRBJ1-1; 10 bases fit TRBD1. Source material: PBMCs. The CDR3 protein is CASSIARGTGVFAEAFF. CDR3 nucleotide sequence: TGTGCCAGTAGTATAGCCAGAGGGACAGGGGTGTTCGCTGAAGCTTTCTTT.